The sequence of this T cell receptor (beta chain) was determined in a study of shared clonotypes between healthy human individuals. The overall study: For every donor, three CD4 naive, three CD4 memory, two CD8 naive and one CD8 memory plates were used. Study-wide findings and caveats: Non-shared clonotypes were found to have lower generation probabilities than the clonotypes that were shared by all four of the sorted-subset donors.

TCRdb's table, derived via immunoSEQ multiplex PCR, lists solely in-frame clones and lacks some. Found here are a few million clones, 85% to 95% of them singletons; the top ten hold 0.39%. Note on this clone: Its target is not known.

Sequenced: naive CD4+ T cells from PBMCs. Regarding subset: CD45RA+ positively selected. The clonotype comes from a man aged 18 to 35 in good health. Some clones in this sample may be carry-over from other donors' samples.

CDR3 protein: CSVGPGQGRMSNNEQFF. CDR3 nucleotides: TGCAGCGTTGGTCCGGGACAGGGGAGGATGAGTAACAATGAGCAGTTCTTC. The chain joins TRBV29-1 to TRBJ2-1; 10 nucleotides line up with TRBD1. This CDR3 has 17 residues. With V trimmed by 4 bases and J by 5 bases, 14 bases remained unmatched. From germline, CDR1 is SQVTM and CDR2 ANQGSEA.